This T cell receptor (beta chain) is from a study of cytomegalovirus exposure and HLA in healthy donors. Study information: Across 300 to 400 genotyped donors, approximately 81% landed in the Caucasian-associated ancestry cluster.

The CDR3 loop spans 15 amino acids. Unmatched junction bases numbered 7, after V lost 6 bases and J lost 1 base. Germline V CDR1 and CDR2: MDHEN, SYDVKM. PCR used 60 Vbeta primers and 13 Jbeta primers. The method was immunoSEQ multiplex PCR; TCRdb's version includes in-frame clones alone and lacks a portion of them. The sample consists of 150,000 or so clones, roughly 79% of them appearing once. The sample holds one count of this clone. At sampling all donors were nominally healthy, likely with unrecorded immune exposures. The TCR was taken from a young man in good health and CMV-seronegative. The sequencing sample was made of PBMCs. V usage is TRBV28 and J usage is TRBJ1-1; 8 bases map to TRBD1. The CDR3 nucleotides are TGTGCCAGCAGAACCACCGGGACAGGGAACACTGAAGCTTTCTTT. Translation: CASRTTGTGNTEAFF.